The entry below describes one T cell receptor (beta chain). Its target is unknown. This sample was taken from a study of cytomegalovirus exposure and HLA in healthy donors. Per the germline V gene, CDR1 is SGHNT and CDR2 is YYREEE (reference sequence). The length of the CDR3 is 15 residues. Germline trimming cut 1 base from V and 3 bases from J; bases unmatched to any gene: 2. The PCR employed 60 Vbeta primers together with 13 Jbeta primers. Repertoires were generated with immunoSEQ multiplex PCR, while TCRdb's copy carries only in-frame clones and drops some. The data show about 130,000 clones, with around 80% seen just once and 1.8% held by the top ten. Study results and caveats: Presence/absence analyses supposed approximately even sequencing depth among donors. Reportedly, a later analysis found an Asian-associated ancestry cluster had fewer N-insertions than the roughly 670-donor mean.

This TCR derives from a woman in her forties or fifties in good health and CMV-seronegative. This rearrangement joins TRBV5-4 to TRBJ2-7; 12 bases map to TRBD2. Sequenced sample: PBMCs. The CDR3 is CASSLLTSGSYEQYF. CDR3 sequence (DNA): TGTGCCAGCAGCTTGCTGACTAGCGGGAGCTACGAGCAGTACTTC.